The 26 T cell receptor beta chains below all came from one sample that was sequenced in a study of blood T cells in healthy people across ages. Combining a sample-barcoded 5' primer with a J-beta primer mix, a second PCR ran for roughly 7 to 12 cycles. TCRdb re-called the 5' RACE reads with MiXCR, one entry per CDR3 protein. The data contain 1.4 million or so distinct CDR3 sequences, approximately 42% of them singletons. Material for sequencing was blood. The origin of the receptors is a woman aged 18-29 years in good health.

The V gene is TRBV27, the J gene TRBJ2-5; 11 positions match TRBD2. The CDR3 loop spans 15 amino acids. Germline loops: CDR1 MNHEY, CDR2 SMNVEV (reference sequence). After removal of 5 bases from V and 11 bases from J, the junction contained 13 bases not matched to a gene. The CDR3 DNA sequence: TGTGCCAGCAGTGTTTCTAGCGGGAGGTGGTGGGAGCAGTACTTC. Translated, it gives CASSVSSGRWWEQYF.

The chain carries TRBV6-1 and TRBJ2-1; the match to TRBD2 covers 9 bases. Germline CDR1 MNHNS, CDR2 SASEGT. V shed 6 bases, J shed 9 bases, and the junction held 12 bases outside the gene matches. The CDR3 consists of 15 residues. As DNA, the CDR3 is TGTGCCAGCAGGGCGCAAGGGCTAGCGGGACTTGAGCAGTTCTTC. It specifies CASRAQGLAGLEQFF.

Ten or more counts support this clonotype. The chain carries TRBV25-1 and TRBJ1-1; D gene unclear. There are 13 residues in the CDR3. Germline V gene data show CDR1 as MGHDK and CDR2 as SYGVNS. V was cut by 0 bases and J by 9 bases, with 11 bases left in between. CDR3 protein: CASSEYAGGKAFF. CDR3 in DNA: TGTGCCAGCAGTGAATATGCCGGAGGGAAAGCTTTCTTT. The complete variable domain, with remaining parts taken from reference TRBV25-1 and TRBJ1-1, reads EADIYQTPRYLVIGTGKKITLECSQTMGHDKMYWYQQDPGMELHLIHYSYGVNSTEKGDLSSESTVSRIRTEHFPLTLESARPSHTSQYLCASSEYAGGKAFFGQGTRLTVV.

This chain uses TRBV7-2 with TRBJ2-7, with a tentative D call TRBD2 (5 bases). CDR1 and CDR2 from the germline V gene are SGHTA and FQGNSA. The CDR3 sequence is 17 residues long. Deletions cut 6 bases from V and 3 bases from J, with 24 bases between. The CDR3 DNA is TGTGCCAGCAGTCTACTAGTGGCCCAGGAGATACACTACGAGCAGTACTTC. Translation gives CASSLLVAQEIHYEQYF.

The genes are TRBV25-1 and TRBJ2-4; TRBD1 agrees at 8 bases. The J call may be wrong; the DNA end is better matched by TRBJ2-7. The germline gives CDR1 MGHDK, CDR2 SYGVNS. CDR3 size: 15 residues. The chain's CDR3 is CASSDTGGNLGEQYF. In DNA form, the CDR3 reads TGTGCCAGCAGTGATACAGGGGGAAATTTGGGCGAGCAGTACTTC.

In its sample, this clonotype was seen a few times. This sequence joins TRBV10-3 and TRBJ2-5, with 7 bases that match TRBD2. The CDR3 consists of 12 residues. Germline assignment: CDR1 ENHRY and CDR2 SYGVKD. V lost 9 bases, J lost 5 bases, and 6 bases stayed unmatched. CDR3: CAIRGDEETQYF. The CDR3 nucleotides are TGTGCCATTCGGGGGGACGAGGAGACCCAGTACTTC.

In DNA form, the CDR3 reads TGTGCCAGCAGTTACTCCCTGGGGGGAAGCGGCTACACCTTC. It translates to CASSYSLGGSGYTF. The chain combines TRBV6-6 with TRBJ1-2; possibly TRBD1 for D (5 bases). The CDR3 is 14 amino acids. The ends were cut back, 0 bases at V and 8 bases at J, with 13 bases in the middle. Germline loops: CDR1 MNHNY, CDR2 SVGAGI (reference sequence).

This clonotype was detected only once. CDR3 sequence: CATTALAWTEAFF. The CDR3 DNA reads as TGTGCCACCACAGCTTTGGCGTGGACTGAAGCTTTCTTT. The rearrangement joins TRBV15 to TRBJ1-1; D unresolved. V lost 7 bases to trimming and J lost 5 bases, with 14 bases between them. Germline CDR1 reads LNHNV; CDR2 reads YYDKDF (reference sequence). The CDR3 is 13 residues long. Full variable domain (missing parts from reference TRBV15 and TRBJ1-1): DAMVIQNPRYQVTQFGKPVTLSCSQTLNHNVMYWYQQKSSQAPKLLFHYYDKDFNNEADTPDNFQSRRPNTSFCFLDIRSPGLGDTAMYLCATTALAWTEAFFGQGTRLTVV.

The chain couples TRBV24-1 to TRBJ2-3, with 12 bases lining up with TRBD2. The CDR3 length is 16 residues. The V gene end was trimmed by 3 bases and the J gene end by 2 bases; junction bases not matched to a gene: 2. Germline V lookup: CDR1 KGHDR, CDR2 SFDVKD. The CDR3 region is CATSDLAGGYTDTQYF. Written as DNA, the CDR3 is TGTGCCACCAGTGATCTAGCGGGAGGGTACACAGATACGCAGTATTTT.

This clonotype was observed a handful of times. The chain links TRBV5-1 to TRBJ2-7, with 9 bases fitting TRBD1. The CDR3 runs 15 residues. The germline CDR1 and CDR2 sequences are SGHRS and YFSETQ. Unmatched junction bases numbered 6, after V lost 0 bases and J lost 5 bases. The CDR3 is CASSLAGTGSNEQYF. The DNA of the CDR3 is TGCGCCAGCAGCTTGGCCGGGACAGGGTCCAACGAGCAGTACTTC.

This clonotype turned up a few times. The V and J genes are TRBV5-5 and TRBJ1-6; 8 bases map to TRBD1. The length of the CDR3 is 15 residues. In germline, CDR1 is SGHKS, CDR2 YYEKEE (reference sequence). Unmatched junction bases numbered 5, after V lost 2 bases and J lost 7 bases. The CDR3 DNA is TGTGCCAGCAGCTTTTGGACAGGGCCCAATTCACCCCTCCACTTT. Protein sequence: CASSFWTGPNSPLHF.

This clonotype came up once. Mismatch with germline at one junction end may stem from a read error. The chain joins TRBV7-9 to TRBJ1-1; TRBD1 aligns across 7 bases. CDR3 length: 14 residues. Germline V gene data show CDR1 as SEHNR and CDR2 as FQNEAQ (reference sequence). CDR3 loop: CAGSIQGFGTEAFF. CDR3 DNA sequence: TGTGCCGGCAGCATACAGGGGTTTGGCACTGAAGCTTTCTTT.

The chain links TRBV14 to TRBJ2-3; TRBD2 matches at 8 bases. Germline CDR1 reads SGHDN; CDR2 reads FVKESK. This CDR3 region has 16 residues. Unmatched junction bases numbered 10, after V lost 8 bases and J lost 0 bases. The CDR3 spells CASSPRLARSTDTQYF. For the CDR3, the DNA is TGTGCCAGCTCACCAAGACTAGCGCGAAGCACAGATACGCAGTATTTT.

The V call is TRBV10-3, the J call TRBJ2-2; no clear D. Trimming shortened V by 3 bases and J by 6 bases, and 11 bases separated the two germline ends. The germline V gene has CDR1 ENHRY and CDR2 SYGVKD. The CDR3 covers 14 residues. CDR3 amino acids: CAISDQTASGELFF. In nucleotides, the CDR3 is TGTGCCATCAGTGATCAGACTGCTTCCGGGGAGCTGTTTTTT.

This rearrangement joins TRBV12-3 or TRBV12-4 to TRBJ2-1; 14 bases align to TRBD2. After removal of 11 bases from V and 9 bases from J, the junction contained 12 bases not matched to a gene. The CDR3 loop spans 15 amino acids. CDR3 residues: CAGTRLAGGHGEQFF. The CDR3 coding sequence is TGTGCCGGCACGAGACTAGCGGGGGGGCACGGTGAGCAGTTCTTC.

DNA of the CDR3: TGTGCCAGCCATCTGGGGGAGTCTGGGGCCAACGTCCTGACTTTC. Translated, it gives CASHLGESGANVLTF. The V gene is TRBV6-5, the J gene TRBJ2-6; the D call may be TRBD1 or TRBD2 (5 bases each). Trimming took 8 bases from V and 1 from J, leaving 12 bases between them. This CDR3 has 15 amino acids. Germline V gene lookup returns CDR1 MNHEY and CDR2 SVGAGI.

This clonotype came up a few times. CDR3 protein: CATSRGPGQTYNEQFF. The CDR3 coding sequence is TGTGCCACCAGCAGAGGACCGGGACAGACCTACAATGAGCAGTTCTTC. V is TRBV15 and J is TRBJ2-1; TRBD1 matches 7 bases. The germline V gene has CDR1 LNHNV and CDR2 YYDKDF (reference sequence). The CDR3 has 16 residues. J gave up 2 bases and V 1 base, and 5 bases lay outside the gene matches. Variable domain in full (rest from reference TRBV15 and TRBJ2-1): DAMVIQNPRYQVTQFGKPVTLSCSQTLNHNVMYWYQQKSSQAPKLLFHYYDKDFNNEADTPDNFQSRRPNTSFCFLDIRSPGLGDTAMYLCATSRGPGQTYNEQFFGPGTRLTVL.

Regarding this clonotype: One junction end disagrees with the germline gene, perhaps due to a read error. The chain combines TRBV4-1 with TRBJ1-2; D may be TRBD1 (6 bases). Germline CDR1 is MGHRA and CDR2 is YSYEKL. The CDR3 is made up of 14 amino acids. This CDR3 is CASSRDRTVYGHTF. The CDR3 bases are TGCGCCAGCAGCCGAGATAGGACAGTCTATGGCCACACCTTC.

The chain links TRBV29-1 to TRBJ2-7; D might be TRBD1 (6 bases). Per the germline V gene, CDR1 is SQVTM and CDR2 is ANQGSEA. The V end lost 6 bases, the J end lost 10 bases, and 22 bases lay between the germline ends. The CDR3 extends over 13 amino acids. The CDR3 here is CSVADRNEEAQYF. Here the CDR3 DNA reads TGCAGCGTCGCCGACAGGAATGAAGAGGCCCAGTACTTC.

V is TRBV2 and J is TRBJ2-4, with 10 nucleotides matching TRBD2. The J call may be in error: the DNA end matches TRBJ2-7 better. Germline V gene lookup returns CDR1 SNHLY and CDR2 FYNNEI. This CDR3 contains 14 residues. CDR3 sequence (DNA): TGTGCCAGTGACTCTAGCGGGAGAGGATACGAGCAGTACTTC. It codes for CASDSSGRGYEQYF.

The chain employs TRBV10-3 and TRBJ2-7; perhaps D is TRBD1 or TRBD2 (5 bases each). The CDR3 loop spans 15 amino acids. V shed 4 bases and J shed 4 bases, with 17 bases lying between them. In germline, CDR1 is ENHRY, CDR2 SYGVKD. Written as DNA, the CDR3 is TGTGCCATCAGTGTTCCAGGGACCGGTGGTTACGAGCAGTACTTC. Translated: CAISVPGTGGYEQYF.

Only one count was recorded for this clonotype. J is TRBJ2-3 and V is TRBV5-5; TRBD1 agrees at 7 bases. The V gene's germline CDR1 is SGHKS and CDR2 YYEKEE (reference sequence). This CDR3 spans 16 amino acids. J was trimmed by 1 base and V by 4 bases; bases with no gene match: 9. The CDR3 loop is CASSAWWTGGTDTQYF. The CDR3 DNA reads TGTGCCAGCAGCGCGTGGTGGACAGGCGGCACAGATACGCAGTATTTT.

The gene calls are TRBV24-1 and TRBJ2-7, with 7 nucleotides matching TRBD2. The germline V gene encodes CDR1 KGHDR and CDR2 SFDVKD. CDR3 length: 15 residues. J lost 7 bases, V lost 2 bases, and 10 bases had no gene match. CDR3 sequence: CATSDSTSAPNEQYF. DNA for the CDR3: TGTGCCACCAGTGATTCCACTAGCGCTCCCAATGAGCAGTACTTC.

This clonotype was seen just once. The V call is TRBV19, the J call TRBJ2-1; 9 bases are shared with TRBD2. V shed 4 bases and J 4 bases; nucleotides not matched to a gene: 2. The germline V gene encodes CDR1 LNHDA and CDR2 SQIVND (reference sequence). The CDR3 is 14 amino acids. DNA for the CDR3: TGTGCCAGTAGTACTAGCGGGATATACAATGAGCAGTTCTTC. Amino acids: CASSTSGIYNEQFF.

This clonotype was seen a few times. The V call is TRBV2, the J call TRBJ2-4; TRBD2 is a possible D gene (5 bases). The end of the DNA is better explained by TRBJ2-7, so the J call may be wrong. The CDR3 is 14 residues long. The germline CDR1 and CDR2 sequences are SNHLY and FYNNEI. As DNA, the CDR3 is TGTGCCAGCAGTGAAAGGTTCGGGAACTACGAGCAGTACTTC. Translation: CASSERFGNYEQYF.

The table lists this clonotype with a count of one. The gene calls are TRBV27 and TRBJ2-2; a possible D gene is TRBD2 (6 bases). Trimming left V 6 bases short and J 6 bases short, with 17 bases between. CDR1 MNHEY and CDR2 SMNVEV come from the germline V gene (reference sequence). The CDR3 covers 15 residues. CDR3 nucleotide sequence: TGTGCCAGCAGCCCGCTAGCGATCAACTCCGGGGAGCTGTTTTTT. This encodes CASSPLAINSGELFF.